This entry is about one T cell receptor beta chain. The CDR3 covers 16 residues. V shed 5 bases, J shed 3 bases, and the junction held 10 bases outside the gene matches. The germline V gene encodes CDR1 LNHDA and CDR2 SQIVND (reference sequence). In the original analysis: Amplified reference gene primers provided the basis for estimating nucleated cell counts. The method was immunoSEQ multiplex PCR; TCRdb's version includes in-frame clones alone and lacks a portion of them. That table gives V, J and clone size, and the DNA gave D and trimming. Of 210,000 or so clones in the sample, 80% were seen once. The data stem from a study of blood T cell repertoires in COVID-19.

V is TRBV19 and J is TRBJ1-5; 7 bases align to TRBD1. Input material: PBMCs or T cells enriched from blood (not recorded which). This TCR was sampled from a middle-aged woman with acute COVID-19. CDR3: CASSSTGAFNNQPQHF. The CDR3 bases are TGTGCCAGTAGTTCAACAGGGGCATTCAACAATCAGCCCCAGCATTTT.